The next 20 T cell receptor beta chains were all read from a single sample in a study of tumor-infiltrating lymphocytes in primary liver carcinoma. Unsorted bulk tissue (roughly 19-31 mg) underwent RNA and DNA co-extraction. Constant-region priming of approximately 0.55 ug total RNA yielded TCR beta cDNA. TCR beta libraries came from three nested multiplex PCR rounds using slightly modified ARM-PCR. Rounds one and two of PCR, each of 10 cycles, were primed with TRBV1-TRBV30 forward primers and a C-beta reverse primer. TCRdb reprocessed the multiplex PCR reads with MiXCR, giving one entry per CDR3 protein. The sample holds about 120,000 distinct CDR3 sequences; 55% to 75% are singletons and the top ten take 7% to 10%. Sample: liver tumor tissue from sampling region 1. Subset denoted: tumor region T1, superior pole. These receptors all come from a woman aged 55-70 years with primary liver carcinoma and hepatitis B virus infection.

This clonotype was detected many times. This sequence joins TRBV5-4 and TRBJ1-1; D may be TRBD1 (5 bases). Trimming took off 1 base at V and 2 bases at J, with 12 bases between the two ends. The CDR3 is 15 residues long. CDR1 SGHNT and CDR2 YYREEE come from the germline V gene (reference sequence). CDR3 sequence: CASSLRGTLNTEAFF. The CDR3 DNA sequence: TGTGCCAGCAGCTTGAGAGGGACCCTTAACACTGAAGCTTTCTTT.

Notes on this clonotype: A much larger clone sits a single nucleotide away, making a read error possible. The chain links TRBV4-1 to TRBJ1-3; no firm D call. The CDR3 is 15 amino acids. Germline V gene sequence: CDR1 MGHRA, CDR2 YSYEKL. The CDR3 reads CAISSDSSSGNTIYF. In DNA, the CDR3 is TGCGCCATCAGCTCGGACTCAAGCTCTGGAAACACCATATATTTT.

This clonotype was detected ten times or more. The rearrangement uses TRBV10-2 and TRBJ1-6; tentative D call: TRBD1 (6 bases). This CDR3 region has 15 residues. V lost 1 base and J 9 bases, leaving 13 bases between the germline ends. Germline CDR1 is WSHSY and CDR2 is SAAADI. The CDR3 region has the DNA TGCGCCAGCAGTGAGTGGTCCCTCAGGGGTTCACCCCTCCACTTT. Residues: CASSEWSLRGSPLHF.

Note on this clonotype: This could be a read error, since a much larger clone is one nucleotide away. V gene TRBV10-3 combines with J gene TRBJ1-2, with D possibly being TRBD1 (5 bases). The CDR3 extends over 12 amino acids. Germline CDR1 reads ENHRY; CDR2 reads SYGVKD. The CDR3 loop is CAIRGDRYGYAF. CDR3 coding DNA: TGTGCCATCAGGGGGGATCGCTATGGCTACGCCTTC.

For this clonotype: Lacking the conserved final phenylalanine or tryptophan, this CDR3 likely reflects a read error. The DNA is left out, because the CDR3 cannot be placed on it with certainty; the CDR3 is given as TCRdb lists it. The rearrangement links TRBV29-1 to TRBJ2-1. The CDR3 extends over 11 residues, inclusive of both ends. In germline, CDR1 is SQVTM, CDR2 ANQGSEA. This CDR3 reads CSVETYNEQLL.

With regard to this clonotype: At one of its ends the junction is not consistent with the germline gene, which may arise from a read error. This chain joins TRBV12-3 or TRBV12-4 and TRBJ1-5; 9 bases match TRBD1. This CDR3 has 16 residues. The CDR3 DNA is TGTGCTAGCAGTTTAGACGGGGGGACAGGGTCTCAGCCCCAGCATTTT. It yields the protein CASSLDGGTGSQPQHF.

This clonotype was observed once. Just one base apart from a much larger clone, this may be a read error. For the CDR3, the DNA is TGTGCCAGCAGTTGGGGACAGGGCTTCACAGGTACGCAGTATTTT. Amino acids: CASSWGQGFTGTQYF. The rearrangement links TRBV28 to TRBJ2-3, with 9 nucleotides matching TRBD1. The germline CDR1 and CDR2 sequences are MDHEN and SYDVKM. The CDR3 is 15 amino acids.

As regards this clonotype: One end of the junction is discordant with germline, which a read error may explain. The genes are TRBV11-2 and TRBJ1-6, with D hard to call. The CDR3 consists of 16 residues. Per germline, CDR1 SGHAT and CDR2 FQNNGV. CDR3 nucleotides: TGTGCCAGAAGCCCGAGGCGGGCTACCAACCTTTCACCGCTCCACTTT. It translates to CARSPRRATNLSPLHF.

Of note for this clonotype: This clone may be a read error of a much larger clone one base away. The chain combines TRBV6-6 with TRBJ2-7; TRBD1 matches at 9 bases. V trimming: 7 bases; J trimming: 5 bases; junction bases outside the gene matches: 12. The CDR3 has 15 amino acids. The germline CDR1 and CDR2 sequences are MNHNY and SVGAGI (reference sequence). CDR3 sequence (DNA): TGTGCCAGCAAGGGACAGGGCCTGAGGGGGGACGAGCAGTACTTC. Translation gives CASKGQGLRGDEQYF.

V usage is TRBV10-3 and J usage is TRBJ2-3, with D maybe TRBD2 (5 bases). Germline assignment: CDR1 ENHRY and CDR2 SYGVKD. The CDR3 extends over 13 amino acids. V was cut by 6 bases and J by 5 bases, with 12 bases left in between. The CDR3 loop is CAIRPTRGDTQYF. The CDR3 coding sequence is TGTGCCATCAGACCCACCCGGGGAGATACGCAGTATTTT.

The sample holds a few counts of this clonotype. The chain recombines TRBV5-1 with TRBJ2-6; 7 bases map to TRBD1. CDR3 length: 16 residues. Per the germline V gene, CDR1 is SGHRS and CDR2 is YFSETQ. V shed 4 bases, J shed 0 bases, and the junction held 4 bases outside the gene matches. CDR3 coding DNA: TGCGCCAGCAGCCTGGACAGGCCCTCTGGGGCCAACGTCCTGACTTTC. This gives the protein CASSLDRPSGANVLTF.

This chain uses TRBV7-8 with TRBJ2-6; TRBD2 matches at 8 bases. This CDR3 spans 16 amino acids. The J segment lost 3 bases and the V segment lost 2 bases, leaving 3 bases of the junction unmatched. Per the germline V gene, CDR1 is SGHVS and CDR2 is FQNEAQ. The CDR3 region is CASSLSSGYGANVLTF. Written as DNA, the CDR3 is TGTGCCAGCAGCTTATCTAGCGGGTATGGGGCCAACGTCCTGACTTTC.

As concerns this clonotype: One end of the junction does not line up with germline, which may come from a read error. The CDR3 region is CASSLDPKSFSYNKQFF. In DNA, the CDR3 is TGTGCCAGCAGCCTAGATCCCAAGAGTTTTTCCTACAATAAGCAGTTCTTC. V and J are TRBV11-3 and TRBJ2-1; D unclear. Germline V gene data show CDR1 as SGHNT and CDR2 as YENEEA. The CDR3 sequence is 17 residues long.

Comment on this clonotype: Given a much more abundant clone one base away, this may be a read error. The rearrangement joins TRBV29-1 to TRBJ1-4, with TRBD1 matching 8 bases. The CDR3 contains 14 residues. CDR1 and CDR2 from the germline V gene are SQVTM and ANQGSEA. The CDR3 region has the DNA TGCAGAGTTGAAGATTGGACAGGGATTGGAAAACTGTTTTTT. The encoded protein is CRVEDWTGIGKLFF.

This clonotype is a singleton in its sample. A much larger clone differs from this one at a single base, so this may be a read error. The chain combines TRBV28 with TRBJ2-1; 8 bases are shared with TRBD2. The germline CDR1 and CDR2 sequences are MDHEN and SYDVKM. This CDR3 spans 18 amino acids. V was clipped by 7 bases and J by 0 bases; unmatched bases: 14. Written as DNA, the CDR3 is TGTGCCAGCAATCCGACCTTTGGGAGCGGGAGCTCCTACAATGAGCAGTTCTTC. Translated, it gives CASNPTFGSGSSYNEQFF.

The chain couples TRBV5-5 to TRBJ2-1, with 12 bases aligning to TRBD1. The CDR3 loop spans 17 amino acids. V shed 6 bases and J 8 bases; nucleotides not matched to a gene: 15. Per the germline V gene, CDR1 is SGHKS and CDR2 is YYEKEE (reference sequence). The CDR3 coding sequence is TGTGCCAGCAACTTACGGGGACAGGGGGCTCCTTACGATGAGCAGTTCTTC. Translation gives CASNLRGQGAPYDEQFF.

This clonotype occurred many times. The chain joins TRBV6-1 to TRBJ2-3; D may be TRBD1 (6 bases). Trimming left V 8 bases short and J 4 bases short, with 19 bases between. This CDR3 has 15 residues. Germline V gene lookup returns CDR1 MNHNS and CDR2 SASEGT. The CDR3 nucleotides are TGTGCCAGCCGTGGCTTAGGGGGAGAGGCAGATACGCAGTATTTT. As protein: CASRGLGGEADTQYF.

This clonotype turned up a few times. An end of the junction differs from the germline gene, which may be a read error. V and J are TRBV11-2 and TRBJ2-1; 7 positions match TRBD2. The CDR3 sequence is 16 residues long. Germline lookup yields CDR1 SGHAT and CDR2 FQNNGV. This chain's CDR3 is CASSPRLAGTYSEQFF. For the CDR3, the DNA is TGTGCCAGCAGCCCCAGACTAGCCGGCACCTACAGTGAGCAGTTCTTC.

This clonotype was seen just once. V usage is TRBV15 and J usage is TRBJ2-5; D remains unclear. The CDR3 is made up of 13 amino acids. V lost 0 bases and J 3 bases, leaving 5 bases between the germline ends. Looked up from germline, CDR1 is LNHNV and CDR2 is YYDKDF (reference sequence). CDR3 sequence (DNA): TGTGCCACCAGCAGAGATGGAAAAGAGACCCAGTACTTC. Translation: CATSRDGKETQYF.

Notes on this clonotype: A clone one base away is much larger, so this may be a read error. The chain joins TRBV5-4 to TRBJ1-6, with D tentatively TRBD1 (5 bases). V was shortened by 4 bases and J by 8 bases, with 13 bases between the two germline ends. The germline gives CDR1 SGHNT, CDR2 YYREEE (reference sequence). The CDR3 extends over 14 amino acids. The CDR3 sequence: CASSMQGDHSPLHF. In DNA, the CDR3 is TGTGCCAGCAGCATGCAAGGGGATCATTCACCCCTCCACTTT. Variable domain in full (rest from reference TRBV5-4 and TRBJ1-6): ETGVTQSPTHLIKTRGQQVTLRCSSQSGHNTVSWYQQALGQGPQFIFQYYREEENGRGNFPPRFSGLQFPNYSSELNVNALELDDSALYLCASSMQGDHSPLHFGNGTRLTVT.